This T cell receptor beta chain originates from a study of blood T cell repertoires in COVID-19. Study information: The United States, Italy and Spain provided the acute and convalescent COVID-19 samples. T cells, B-cell-depleted T cells, or PBMCs supplied cDNA or gDNA.

This clone has a single count. Original methodology: Amplification with reference gene primers provided the estimates of nucleated cell counts. Profiled with immunoSEQ multiplex PCR; TCRdb holds only in-frame clones, not every one. V and J calls and clone size are given by that table; D and trimming were obtained from the DNA. The data contain about 250,000 clones, around nine tenths of them singletons. Germline-derived CDR1 and CDR2 are MDHEN and SYDVKM. The V and J ends lost 1 base and 2 bases, in that order; junction bases with no gene match: 11. The CDR3 consists of 17 residues. Sequencing was done on a sample of peripheral blood. The gene calls are TRBV28 and TRBJ2-7, with 7 bases identical to TRBD1. The TCR originated in a man younger than 35 with active or convalescent COVID-19. The chain's CDR3 is CASSLSRGGWIPYEQYF. The CDR3 nucleotides read TGTGCCAGCAGTTTATCGAGAGGGGGCTGGATTCCCTACGAGCAGTACTTC.